This section outlines one T cell receptor (beta chain) sequence together with its context. What it binds is not known. The record originates from a study of cytomegalovirus exposure and HLA in healthy donors. The study's findings and limits: A later analysis showed HLA-associated TCR beta chains outstripping equally common others in clonal expansion. By HLA locus, TCR association rates varied in a later analysis, with DRB1 showing the most and HLA-C the fewest.

The PCR had 60 Vbeta and 13 Jbeta primers. Generated by immunoSEQ multiplex PCR, the TCRdb table keeps only in-frame clones and is missing some. Of 90,000 to 150,000 clones listed, approximately 80% are singletons. The sample consisted of PBMCs. The sequence came from a woman aged 18-29 years in good health and CMV-seronegative.

The CDR3 sequence: CASRLTHRGRGSDTQYF. Here the CDR3 DNA reads TGTGCCAGCAGGCTTACTCACAGGGGGCGCGGATCAGATACGCAGTATTTT. The V gene is TRBV5-4, the J gene TRBJ2-3; TRBD1 aligns across 9 bases. Trimming cost V 5 bases and J 4 bases; bases outside gene matches: 14. The CDR3 covers 17 residues. Germline CDR1 reads SGHNT; CDR2 reads YYREEE (reference sequence).